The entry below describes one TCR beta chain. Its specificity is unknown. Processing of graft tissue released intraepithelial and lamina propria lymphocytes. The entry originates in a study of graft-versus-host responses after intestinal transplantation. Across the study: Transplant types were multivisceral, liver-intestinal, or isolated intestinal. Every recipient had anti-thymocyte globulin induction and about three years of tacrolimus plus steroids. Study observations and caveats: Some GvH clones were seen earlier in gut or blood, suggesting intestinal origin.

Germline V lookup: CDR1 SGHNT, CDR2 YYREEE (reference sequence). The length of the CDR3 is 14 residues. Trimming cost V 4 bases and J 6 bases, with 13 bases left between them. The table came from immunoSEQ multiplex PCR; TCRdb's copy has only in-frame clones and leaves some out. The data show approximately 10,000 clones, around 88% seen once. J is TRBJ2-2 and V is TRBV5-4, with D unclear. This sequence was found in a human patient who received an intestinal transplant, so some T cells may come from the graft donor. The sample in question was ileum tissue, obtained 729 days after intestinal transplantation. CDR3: CASSESISPGELFF. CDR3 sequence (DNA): TGTGCCAGCAGCGAGTCCATATCCCCCGGGGAGCTGTTTTTT.